This TCR beta chain appears in the sequencing data of a study of cytomegalovirus exposure and HLA in healthy donors. The table lists this clone with a count of one. As yet, its antigen is unknown. Germline V lookup: CDR1 MGHRA, CDR2 YSYEKL. Trimming took 0 bases from V and 1 from J; bases not matched to a gene: 4. The CDR3 runs to 16 residues. Use of 60 Vbeta and 13 Jbeta primers characterized the PCR. Profiling relied on immunoSEQ multiplex PCR, and the TCRdb table lists in-frame clones only, not all of them. The sample has under 200,000 clones; 80% to 85% are singletons. Regarding the study as a whole: Most likely, a cluster of highly shared sequence variants arose as a sequencing artifact. Beyond CMV serostatus, there was no information to go on about immune exposure.

Sequenced material: PBMCs. This TCR came from a man aged 25 to 45 in good health and CMV-seronegative. This rearrangement joins TRBV4-1 to TRBJ2-7; 9 bases match TRBD1. The chain's CDR3 is CASSQDGTGISYEQYF. In DNA form, the CDR3 reads TGCGCCAGCAGCCAAGACGGGACAGGGATTTCCTACGAGCAGTACTTC.